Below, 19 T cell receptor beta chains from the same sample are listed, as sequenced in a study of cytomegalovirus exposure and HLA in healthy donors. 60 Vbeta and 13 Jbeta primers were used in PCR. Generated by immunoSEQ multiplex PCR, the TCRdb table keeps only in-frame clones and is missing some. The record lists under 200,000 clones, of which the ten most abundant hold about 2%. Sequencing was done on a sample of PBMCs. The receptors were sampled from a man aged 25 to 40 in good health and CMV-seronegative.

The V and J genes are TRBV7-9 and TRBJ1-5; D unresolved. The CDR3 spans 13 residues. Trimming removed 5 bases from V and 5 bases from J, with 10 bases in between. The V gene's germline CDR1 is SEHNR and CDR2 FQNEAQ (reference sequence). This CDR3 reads CASSRGNYQPQHF. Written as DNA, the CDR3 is TGTGCCAGCAGCCGCGGGAACTATCAGCCCCAGCATTTT.

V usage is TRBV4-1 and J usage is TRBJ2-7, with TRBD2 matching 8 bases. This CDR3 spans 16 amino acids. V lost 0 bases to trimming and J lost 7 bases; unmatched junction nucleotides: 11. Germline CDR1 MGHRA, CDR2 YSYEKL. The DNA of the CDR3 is TGCGCCAGCAGCCAAGATAGAGCGGGGGCCGATTGGGAGCAGTACTTC. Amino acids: CASSQDRAGADWEQYF.

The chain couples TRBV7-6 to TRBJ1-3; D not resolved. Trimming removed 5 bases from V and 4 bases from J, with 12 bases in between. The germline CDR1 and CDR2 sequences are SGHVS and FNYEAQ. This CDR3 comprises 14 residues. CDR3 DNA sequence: TGTGCCAGCAGCCACGGAGGCCTAGGAAACACCATATATTTT. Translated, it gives CASSHGGLGNTIYF.

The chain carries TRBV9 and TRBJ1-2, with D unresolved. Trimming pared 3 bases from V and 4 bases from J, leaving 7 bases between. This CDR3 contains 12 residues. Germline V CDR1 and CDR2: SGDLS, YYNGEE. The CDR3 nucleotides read TGTGCCAGCAGCGGGACTATCTATGGCTACACCTTC. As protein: CASSGTIYGYTF.

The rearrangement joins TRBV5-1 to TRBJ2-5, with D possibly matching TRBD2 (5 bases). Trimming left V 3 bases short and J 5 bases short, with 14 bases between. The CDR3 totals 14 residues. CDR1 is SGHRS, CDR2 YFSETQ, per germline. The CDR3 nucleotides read TGCGCCAGCAGCTACACTGCGGGCCGGGAGACCCAGTACTTC. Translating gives CASSYTAGRETQYF.

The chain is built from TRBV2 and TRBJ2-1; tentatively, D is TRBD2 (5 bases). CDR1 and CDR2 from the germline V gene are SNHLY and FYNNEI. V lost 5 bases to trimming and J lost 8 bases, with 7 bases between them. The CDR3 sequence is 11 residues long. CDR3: CASSTRDEQFF. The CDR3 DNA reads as TGTGCCAGCAGTACTAGGGATGAGCAGTTCTTC.

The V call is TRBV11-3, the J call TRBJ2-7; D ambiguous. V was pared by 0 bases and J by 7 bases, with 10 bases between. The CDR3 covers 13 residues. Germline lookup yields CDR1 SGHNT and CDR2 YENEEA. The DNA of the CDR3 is TGTGCCAGCAGCTTAGAAGTATCCCTAGAGCAGTACTTC. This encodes CASSLEVSLEQYF.

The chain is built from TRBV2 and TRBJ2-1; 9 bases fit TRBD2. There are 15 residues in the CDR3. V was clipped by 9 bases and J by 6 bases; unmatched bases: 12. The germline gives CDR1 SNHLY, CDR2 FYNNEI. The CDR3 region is CASPLLAGMGNEQFF. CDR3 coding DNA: TGTGCCAGTCCACTACTAGCGGGCATGGGCAATGAGCAGTTCTTC.

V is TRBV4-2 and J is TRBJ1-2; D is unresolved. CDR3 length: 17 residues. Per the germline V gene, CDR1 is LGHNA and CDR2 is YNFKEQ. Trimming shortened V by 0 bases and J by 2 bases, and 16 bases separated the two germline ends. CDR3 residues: CASSQDLTRLPNYGYTF. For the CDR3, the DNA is TGTGCCAGCAGCCAAGACCTGACTCGACTCCCGAACTATGGCTACACCTTC.

The CDR3 here is CASSYRGPRYNEQFF. As DNA, the CDR3 is TGTGCCAGCAGTTATAGGGGCCCGAGGTACAATGAGCAGTTCTTC. The genes are TRBV6-5 and TRBJ2-1, with D possibly TRBD1 on 5 matching bases. Germline-derived CDR1 and CDR2 are MNHEY and SVGAGI. V gave up 3 bases and J gave up 4 bases, with 13 bases separating them. The CDR3 is made up of 15 amino acids.

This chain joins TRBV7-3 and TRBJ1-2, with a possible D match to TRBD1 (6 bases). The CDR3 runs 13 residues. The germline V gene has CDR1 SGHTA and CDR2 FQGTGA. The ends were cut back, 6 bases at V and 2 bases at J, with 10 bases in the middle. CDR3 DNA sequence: TGTGCCAGCAGTCCGGGACAAAACTATGGCTACACCTTC. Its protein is CASSPGQNYGYTF.

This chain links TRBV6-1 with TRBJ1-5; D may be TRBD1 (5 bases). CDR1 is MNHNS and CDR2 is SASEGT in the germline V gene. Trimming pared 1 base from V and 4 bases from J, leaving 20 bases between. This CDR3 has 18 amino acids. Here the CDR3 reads CASSEGGGRVFRNQPQHF. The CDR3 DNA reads TGTGCCAGCAGTGAAGGGGGCGGCAGGGTATTTCGGAATCAGCCCCAGCATTTT.

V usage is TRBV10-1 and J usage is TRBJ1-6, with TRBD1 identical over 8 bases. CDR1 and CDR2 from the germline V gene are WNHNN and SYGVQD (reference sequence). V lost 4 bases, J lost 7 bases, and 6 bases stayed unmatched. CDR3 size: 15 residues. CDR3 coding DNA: TGCGCCAGCAGTGTGGGGACAGGAGGAAATTCACCCCTCCACTTT. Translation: CASSVGTGGNSPLHF.

CDR3 loop: CASSPGLAGFITDTQYF. As DNA, the CDR3 is TGCGCCAGCAGCCCTGGACTAGCGGGATTTATCACAGATACGCAGTATTTT. The chain carries TRBV5-1 and TRBJ2-3; the match to TRBD2 covers 12 bases. There are 17 residues in the CDR3. V shed 4 bases and J 2 bases; nucleotides not matched to a gene: 8. CDR1 and CDR2 (germline): SGHRS, YFSETQ.

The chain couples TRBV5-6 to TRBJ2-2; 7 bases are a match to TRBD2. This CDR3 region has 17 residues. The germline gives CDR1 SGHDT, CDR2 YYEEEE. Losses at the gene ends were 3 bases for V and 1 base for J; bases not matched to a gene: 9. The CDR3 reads CASSSLGRDGNTGELFF. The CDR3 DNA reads TGTGCCAGCAGCTCCCTGGGGAGGGACGGGAACACCGGGGAGCTGTTTTTT. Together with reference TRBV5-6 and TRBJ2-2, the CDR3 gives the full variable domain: DAGVTQSPTHLIKTRGQQVTLRCSPKSGHDTVSWYQQALGQGPQFIFQYYEEEERQRGNFPDRFSGHQFPNYSSELNVNALLLGDSALYLCASSSLGRDGNTGELFFGEGSRLTVL.

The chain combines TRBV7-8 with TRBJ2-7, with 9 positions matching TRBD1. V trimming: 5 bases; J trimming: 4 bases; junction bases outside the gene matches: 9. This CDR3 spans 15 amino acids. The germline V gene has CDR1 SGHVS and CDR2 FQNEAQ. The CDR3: CASSEDRGRSYEQYF. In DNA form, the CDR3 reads TGTGCCAGCAGCGAGGACAGGGGACGATCTTACGAGCAGTACTTC.

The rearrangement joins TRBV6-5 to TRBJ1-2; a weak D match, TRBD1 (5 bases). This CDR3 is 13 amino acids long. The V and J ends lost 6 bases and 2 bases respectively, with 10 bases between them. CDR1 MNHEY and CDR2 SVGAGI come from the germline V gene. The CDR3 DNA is TGTGCCAGCAGACGGACAACCAACTATGGCTACACCTTC. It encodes CASRRTTNYGYTF.

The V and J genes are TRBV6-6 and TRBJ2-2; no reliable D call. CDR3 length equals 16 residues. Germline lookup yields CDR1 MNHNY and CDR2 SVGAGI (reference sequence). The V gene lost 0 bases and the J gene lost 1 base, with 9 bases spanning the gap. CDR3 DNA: TGTGCCAGCAGTTACTCGAAGCCGGGGAACACCGGGGAGCTGTTTTTT. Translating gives CASSYSKPGNTGELFF.

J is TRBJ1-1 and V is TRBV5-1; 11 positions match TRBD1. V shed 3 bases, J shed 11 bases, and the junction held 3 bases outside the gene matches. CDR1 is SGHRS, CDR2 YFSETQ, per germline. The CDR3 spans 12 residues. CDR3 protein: CASSSDRGQAFF. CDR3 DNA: TGCGCCAGCAGCTCGGACAGGGGGCAGGCTTTCTTT.